The 30 T cell receptor beta chains reported below all come from one sample, sequenced in a study of blood T cell repertoires in COVID-19 (dated by TCRdb to about 2020). Library construction relied on the immunoSEQ multiplex PCR assay. As stored in TCRdb, this immuneACCESS dataset retains in-frame rearrangements with V and J assigned. A fraction of the clones does not appear; measured against another copy, unresolved V genes explain less than half of the discrepancy, and the remainder lacks a known reason. Recorded for this sample are approximately 240,000 clones; around nine tenths of them occurred a single time. The ten largest clones add up to 1.5% to 2% of the sample. The sample was PBMCs or T cells enriched from blood (not recorded which). These receptors came from a woman aged 18 to 35 who had recovered from COVID-19.

The chain recombines TRBV5-1 with TRBJ2-3; D uncertain. Looked up from germline, CDR1 is SGHRS and CDR2 is YFSETQ. V gave up 0 bases and J gave up 2 bases, with 10 bases separating them. The CDR3 spans 15 residues. For the CDR3, the DNA is TGCGCCAGCAGCTTGGCCCCGTCCCCCACAGATACGCAGTATTTT. Protein product: CASSLAPSPTDTQYF.

This clone was counted once. The chain links TRBV3-1 (or the pseudogene TRBV3-2) to TRBJ1-4; D might be TRBD1 (6 bases). Trimming stripped 4 bases from V and 15 bases from J, with 15 bases between. The germline CDR1 and CDR2 sequences are LGHDT and YNNKEL (reference sequence). The CDR3 loop spans 12 amino acids. In DNA form, the CDR3 reads TGTGCCAGCAGCCTGTTCTTCGGACAGATGTTTTTT. Translation gives CASSLFFGQMFF.

J is TRBJ1-2 and V is TRBV27, with a weak D call TRBD1 (5 bases). This CDR3 has 17 residues. Trimming shortened V by 2 bases and J by 3 bases, and 19 bases separated the two germline ends. The germline V gene encodes CDR1 MNHEY and CDR2 SMNVEV (reference sequence). The CDR3 here is CASSLNKSPGNYYGYTF. The CDR3 region has the DNA TGTGCCAGCAGTTTAAACAAAAGCCCAGGGAACTACTATGGCTACACCTTC.

This clone was seen many times. The rearrangement joins TRBV6-5 to TRBJ1-1, with 10 bases fitting TRBD1. The V segment lost 7 bases and the J segment 2 bases; nucleotides outside the gene matches: 7. CDR3 length equals 15 residues. Germline loops: CDR1 MNHEY, CDR2 SVGAGI. This CDR3 is CASTDRGRGNTEAFF. The DNA of the CDR3 is TGTGCCAGCACCGACAGGGGGCGAGGAAACACTGAAGCTTTCTTT.

This chain joins TRBV5-5 and TRBJ1-4; possible D gene TRBD1, 6 bases. CDR1 and CDR2 (germline): SGHKS, YYEKEE (reference sequence). V was pared by 1 base and J by 4 bases, with 8 bases between. The CDR3 is made up of 14 amino acids. CDR3 amino acids: CASSLSRGNEKLFF. CDR3 bases: TGTGCCAGCAGCTTGTCCAGGGGTAATGAAAAACTGTTTTTT.

This clone was counted once. The DNA of the CDR3 is TGTGCCAGCAGAGCGGGGACATACAATGAGCAGTTCTTC. Translating it yields CASRAGTYNEQFF. The V and J genes are TRBV27 and TRBJ2-1; weak D call: TRBD2 (7 bases). Germline CDR1 is MNHEY and CDR2 is SMNVEV (reference sequence). The CDR3 runs 13 residues. Trimming took 6 bases from V and 4 from J, leaving 10 bases between them.

The chain joins TRBV28 to TRBJ1-2; D gene unclear. V was shortened by 5 bases and J by 0 bases, with 10 bases between the two germline ends. This CDR3 is 14 amino acids long. Germline V gene data show CDR1 as MDHEN and CDR2 as SYDVKM. The CDR3 loop reads CASSKLSTNYGYTF. The CDR3 nucleotides read TGTGCCAGCAGTAAACTTTCGACTAACTATGGCTACACCTTC.

The gene calls are TRBV6-1 and TRBJ2-7; TRBD2 matches 7 bases. Germline assignment: CDR1 MNHNS and CDR2 SASEGT. The CDR3 is 14 amino acids. V shed 2 bases, J shed 3 bases, and the junction held 4 bases outside the gene matches. The CDR3 spells CASSEFAGVYEQYF. CDR3 sequence (DNA): TGTGCCAGCAGTGAATTCGCGGGAGTCTACGAGCAGTACTTC.

The chain uses TRBV24-1 and TRBJ2-2; D uncertain. Germline CDR1 reads KGHDR; CDR2 reads SFDVKD. The CDR3 has 15 amino acids. The germline V and J ends were trimmed by 7 bases and 3 bases, with 14 bases remaining between them. The DNA of the CDR3 is TGTGCCACCAGCCAAGACGCAGGATACACCGGGGAGCTGTTTTTT. Amino acids: CATSQDAGYTGELFF.

The V and J genes are TRBV19 and TRBJ1-2; no clear D. This CDR3 spans 19 amino acids. The V end was cut by 4 bases, the J end by 0 bases, with 24 bases between. Per germline, CDR1 LNHDA and CDR2 SQIVND (reference sequence). This chain's CDR3 is CASSTPPQKSMPTNYGYTF. CDR3 nucleotide sequence: TGTGCCAGTAGTACCCCCCCCCAGAAATCCATGCCGACTAACTATGGCTACACCTTC.

The V gene is TRBV19, the J gene TRBJ1-6, with D perhaps TRBD1 (6 bases). CDR3 length equals 15 residues. Germline V gene lookup returns CDR1 LNHDA and CDR2 SQIVND (reference sequence). V lost 4 bases to trimming and J lost 5 bases, with 12 bases between them. The chain's CDR3 is CASSNSGVDNSPLHF. CDR3 DNA: TGTGCCAGTAGTAATTCAGGGGTAGATAATTCACCCCTCCACTTT.

V is TRBV28 and J is TRBJ2-5; a weak D match, TRBD1 (5 bases). Germline values: CDR1 MDHEN, CDR2 SYDVKM. Between the trimmed V and J ends, which lost 0 bases and 13 bases, there was a span of 9 bases. This CDR3 has 11 residues. The CDR3 is CASSLWTAWYF. The CDR3 DNA follows: TGTGCCAGCAGTTTATGGACAGCTTGGTACTTC.

This sequence joins TRBV6-2 or TRBV6-3 and TRBJ2-5; TRBD2 matches 12 bases. The germline V gene encodes CDR1 MNHEY and CDR2 SVGEGT. The CDR3 is 14 amino acids. The V segment lost 5 bases and the J segment 3 bases; nucleotides outside the gene matches: 1. The CDR3 DNA follows: TGTGCCAGCAGTCGGACTAGCGGGAAAGAGACCCAGTACTTC. Translated, it gives CASSRTSGKETQYF.

The chain employs TRBV27 and TRBJ2-3; D perhaps matches TRBD2 (5 bases). The CDR3 is 13 amino acids. Germline V CDR1 and CDR2: MNHEY, SMNVEV (reference sequence). Trimming removed 2 bases from V and 14 bases from J, with 17 bases in between. In DNA, the CDR3 is TGTGCCAGCAGTTTAAACCGTCTAGCTAGTCGGTATTTT. This codes for CASSLNRLASRYF.

The chain is built from TRBV2 and TRBJ2-2, with TRBD1 matching 11 bases. Germline V gene lookup returns CDR1 SNHLY and CDR2 FYNNEI. J lost 7 bases, V lost 5 bases, and 6 bases had no gene match. This CDR3 contains 15 residues. CDR3 in DNA: TGTGCCAGCAGTCGGACAGGGGGCGCAATCGGGGAGCTGTTTTTT. Amino acids: CASSRTGGAIGELFF.

The V call is TRBV10-2, the J call TRBJ1-4; D uncertain. This CDR3 comprises 14 residues. Germline CDR1 reads WSHSY; CDR2 reads SAAADI. Trimming took 8 bases from V and 2 from J, leaving 12 bases between them. The CDR3 sequence is CASSAGSTNEKLFF. CDR3 nucleotide sequence: TGCGCCAGCTCCGCGGGGTCGACTAATGAAAAACTGTTTTTT.

This CDR3 reads CATSDSERVGNYGYTF. The CDR3 DNA reads TGTGCCACCAGTGACTCGGAACGGGTTGGTAACTATGGCTACACCTTC. V is TRBV24-1 and J is TRBJ1-2; D remains ambiguous. Germline-derived CDR1 and CDR2 are KGHDR and SFDVKD. This CDR3 has 16 amino acids. Trimming stripped 4 bases from V and 1 base from J, with 15 bases between.

This chain connects TRBV7-8 to TRBJ1-4, with 8 bases lining up with TRBD1. The germline CDR1 and CDR2 sequences are SGHVS and FQNEAQ. There are 15 residues in the CDR3. V was pared by 5 bases and J by 8 bases, with 10 bases of the junction left unmatched. The DNA of the CDR3 is TGTGCCAGCAGCCTTTGGACAGGGAATCTGGAAAAACTGTTTTTT. Protein sequence: CASSLWTGNLEKLFF.

This sequence joins TRBV7-6 and TRBJ2-1; tentative D call: TRBD2 (7 bases). Germline CDR1 is SGHVS and CDR2 is FNYEAQ. V lost 1 base to trimming and J lost 8 bases, with 15 bases between them. The CDR3 has 15 residues. In DNA form, the CDR3 reads TGTGCCAGCAGCTTAGAGGGGGGGGCCGTATATGAGCAGTTCTTC. Protein: CASSLEGGAVYEQFF. The entire variable domain, with the rest obtained from reference TRBV7-6 and TRBJ2-1, is as follows: GAGVSQSPRYKVTKRGQDVALRCDPISGHVSLYWYRQALGQGPEFLTYFNYEAQQDKSGLPNDRFSAERPEGSISTLTIQRTEQRDSAMYRCASSLEGGAVYEQFFGPGTRLTVL.

This chain connects TRBV9 to TRBJ2-2, with a tentative D call TRBD2 (6 bases). V was trimmed by 3 bases and J by 4 bases, leaving 16 bases between them. There are 16 residues in the CDR3. CDR1 and CDR2 from the germline V gene are SGDLS and YYNGEE. Here the CDR3 DNA reads TGTGCCAGCAGCGCACACCCCGGGACTTCCACCGGGGAGCTGTTTTTT. This codes for CASSAHPGTSTGELFF.

A word on this clone: Other nucleotide sequences in the sample specify the same CDR3. The V and J genes are TRBV5-1 and TRBJ1-1; 8 nucleotides match TRBD1. V shed 5 bases, J shed 1 base, and the junction held 4 bases outside the gene matches. Germline V gene sequence: CDR1 SGHRS, CDR2 YFSETQ. The CDR3 sequence is 14 residues long. CDR3 in DNA: TGCGCCAGCAGTGCGGGGACAGGGAACACTGAAGCTTTCTTT. Protein product: CASSAGTGNTEAFF.

This clone was detected once. J is TRBJ2-7 and V is TRBV28; TRBD2 agrees at 9 bases. With V trimmed by 8 bases and J by 4 bases, 15 bases remained unmatched. Germline V gene lookup returns CDR1 MDHEN and CDR2 SYDVKM. This CDR3 contains 16 residues. The CDR3 DNA reads TGTGCCAGCGGGGGAGCGGGAGGAGAGACTTCGTACGAGCAGTACTTC. Translating gives CASGGAGGETSYEQYF.

The CDR3 DNA reads TGTGCCAGCAGCTACCGGGACAGTTCCTACGAGCAGTACTTC. It specifies CASSYRDSSYEQYF. V and J are TRBV21-1 and TRBJ2-7; the tabulated D call, TRBD1, remains unverified against the DNA. TRBV21-1 is termed a pseudogene. CDR3 size: 14 residues.

The count of this clone is one. The genes are TRBV7-9 and TRBJ1-2; no definite D call. There are 16 residues in the CDR3. The germline V and J ends were trimmed by 0 bases and 5 bases, with 16 bases remaining between them. Germline values: CDR1 SEHNR, CDR2 FQNEAQ (reference sequence). The CDR3 coding sequence is TGTGCCAGCAGCTTAGCAGGGTCTATGCCGGGGTATGGCTACACCTTC. Amino acids: CASSLAGSMPGYGYTF. The full variable domain, rest sourced from reference TRBV7-9 and TRBJ1-2, is DTGVSQNPRHKITKRGQNVTFRCDPISEHNRLYWYRQTLGQGPEFLTYFQNEAQLEKSRLLSDRFSAERPKGSFSTLEIQRTEQGDSAMYLCASSLAGSMPGYGYTFGSGTRLTVV.

In this sample, this clone turned up once. The rearrangement uses TRBV27 and TRBJ2-3, with 8 bases aligning to TRBD2. The CDR3 is 15 residues long. The V gene end was trimmed by 3 bases and the J gene end by 4 bases; junction bases not matched to a gene: 6. Looked up from germline, CDR1 is MNHEY and CDR2 is SMNVEV (reference sequence). CDR3 amino acids: CASSFGGAGADTQYF. As DNA, the CDR3 is TGTGCCAGCAGTTTCGGGGGGGCAGGCGCAGATACGCAGTATTTT.

The chain recombines TRBV5-1 with TRBJ1-2; TRBD1 agrees at 8 bases. CDR3 length: 14 residues. The junction had 5 bases not matched to a gene; V was cut back by 3 bases and J by 4 bases. The germline V gene has CDR1 SGHRS and CDR2 YFSETQ. The CDR3 reads CASSSTDRGYGYTF. CDR3 nucleotides: TGCGCCAGCAGCTCGACCGACAGGGGCTATGGCTACACCTTC.

The table lists this clone with a few counts. V usage is TRBV6-4 and J usage is TRBJ2-3, with 10 nucleotides matching TRBD1. The V segment lost 4 bases and the J segment 4 bases; nucleotides outside the gene matches: 2. CDR1 is MRHNA and CDR2 is SNTAGT in the germline V gene. This CDR3 has 14 amino acids. CDR3 nucleotide sequence: TGTGCCAGCAGTGGGGACAGGGGAGCAGATACGCAGTATTTT. Encoded protein: CASSGDRGADTQYF.

The V and J genes are TRBV24-1 and TRBJ2-5; 8 bases are shared with TRBD1. The CDR3 loop spans 15 amino acids. V lost 5 bases to trimming and J lost 5 bases; unmatched junction nucleotides: 9. The germline gives CDR1 KGHDR, CDR2 SFDVKD. CDR3 DNA sequence: TGTGCCACCAGTGTCCCCAGGGGGCGCCGGGAGACCCAGTACTTC. The encoded protein is CATSVPRGRRETQYF.

The chain couples TRBV7-8 to TRBJ1-1; 9 bases agree with TRBD1. The CDR3 sequence is 14 residues long. Germline values: CDR1 SGHVS, CDR2 FQNEAQ. The J segment lost 5 bases and the V segment lost 7 bases, leaving 8 bases of the junction unmatched. The chain's CDR3 is CASKRQGGMTEAFF. In DNA form, the CDR3 reads TGTGCCAGCAAACGACAGGGGGGGATGACTGAAGCTTTCTTT.

V usage is TRBV2 and J usage is TRBJ2-2; D gene uncertain. V lost 2 bases, J lost 1 base, and 5 bases lay in between. The CDR3 loop spans 14 amino acids. Germline CDR1 is SNHLY and CDR2 is FYNNEI. The CDR3: CASSENRNTGELFF. In DNA, the CDR3 is TGTGCCAGCAGTGAAAACAGGAACACCGGGGAGCTGTTTTTT.